This TCR beta chain was sequenced during a study of regulatory T cells in long-lasting Graves disease. Noted time point: newly diagnosed GD, antithyroid drugs for less than 3 months. Isolated PBMC RNA provided the starting material for the TCR library. This clonotype was observed at least ten times. The CDR3 extends over 13 amino acids. Germline lookup yields CDR1 MNHNS and CDR2 SASEGT. J lost 2 bases, V lost 6 bases, and 1 base had no gene match. The TCR beta library used iRepertoire HTBI primers with Arm-PCR amplification of CDR3. TCRdb called the multiplex PCR reads again in MiXCR, with one record for every CDR3 protein. The data contain roughly 610,000 distinct CDR3 sequences, roughly 16% of them singletons. Another study also made use of these data, one on T cells in Graves' hyperthyroidism and ophthalmopathy. According to that study: HTBI primers were the set used in a first-round RT-PCR of the TCR CDR3.

The TCR sequence derives from a man aged 18 to 29 with Graves disease. This sample comprised peripheral blood mononuclear cells (PBMCs), obtained at new diagnosis, from a patient treated with antithyroid drugs. The chain carries TRBV6-1 and TRBJ2-7; 10 nucleotides line up with TRBD2. CDR3 sequence (DNA): TGTGCCAGCAGACTAGCGGGGACCTACGAGCAGTACTTC. This gives the protein CASRLAGTYEQYF.